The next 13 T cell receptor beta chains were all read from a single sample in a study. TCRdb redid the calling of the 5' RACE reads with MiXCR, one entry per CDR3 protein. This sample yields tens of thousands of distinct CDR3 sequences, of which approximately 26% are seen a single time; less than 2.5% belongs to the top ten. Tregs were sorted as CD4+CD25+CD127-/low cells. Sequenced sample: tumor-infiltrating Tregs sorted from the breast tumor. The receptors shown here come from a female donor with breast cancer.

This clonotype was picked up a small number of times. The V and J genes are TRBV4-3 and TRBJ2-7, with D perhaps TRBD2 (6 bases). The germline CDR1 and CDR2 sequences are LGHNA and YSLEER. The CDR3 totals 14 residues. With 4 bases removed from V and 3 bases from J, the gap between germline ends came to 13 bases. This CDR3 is CASSPRLGIYEQYF. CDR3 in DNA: TGCGCCAGCAGCCCCCGACTAGGAATCTACGAGCAGTACTTC.

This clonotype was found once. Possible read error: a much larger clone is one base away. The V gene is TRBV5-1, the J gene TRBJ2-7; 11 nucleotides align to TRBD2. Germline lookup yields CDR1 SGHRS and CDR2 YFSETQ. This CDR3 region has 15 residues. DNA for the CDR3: TGCGCCGGCAGCTTGGGACTAGCGGTGACCTACGAGCAGTACTTC. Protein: CAGSLGLAVTYEQYF.

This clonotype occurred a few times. CDR3 nucleotide sequence: TGCGCCAGCAGCTCATCAGGGACTGAAGCTTTCTTT. Its translation: CASSSSGTEAFF. V and J are TRBV5-1 and TRBJ1-1, with D perhaps TRBD1 (5 bases). V lost 3 bases to trimming and J lost 5 bases, with 8 bases between them. Germline values: CDR1 SGHRS, CDR2 YFSETQ. The CDR3 loop spans 12 amino acids.

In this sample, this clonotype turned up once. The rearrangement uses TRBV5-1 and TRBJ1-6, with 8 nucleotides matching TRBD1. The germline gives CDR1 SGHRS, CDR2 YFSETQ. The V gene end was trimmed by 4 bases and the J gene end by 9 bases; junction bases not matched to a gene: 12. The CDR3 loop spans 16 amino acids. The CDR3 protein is CASSAGQGLLRSPLHF. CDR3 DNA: TGCGCCAGCAGCGCCGGACAGGGATTATTACGTTCACCCCTCCACTTT.

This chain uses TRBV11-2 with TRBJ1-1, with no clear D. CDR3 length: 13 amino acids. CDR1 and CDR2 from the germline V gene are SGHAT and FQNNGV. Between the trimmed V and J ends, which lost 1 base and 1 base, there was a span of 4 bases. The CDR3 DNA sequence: TGTGCCAGCAGCTTAGTCCCGAACACTGAAGCTTTCTTT. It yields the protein CASSLVPNTEAFF.

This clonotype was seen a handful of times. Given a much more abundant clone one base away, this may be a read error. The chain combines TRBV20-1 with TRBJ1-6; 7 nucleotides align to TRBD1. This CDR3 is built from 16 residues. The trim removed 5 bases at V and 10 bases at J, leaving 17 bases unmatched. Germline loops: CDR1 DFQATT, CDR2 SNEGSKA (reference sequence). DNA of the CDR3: TGCAGTGCTTATCGGCCTACAGGGGAACATCGATCACCCCTCCACTTT. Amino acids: CSAYRPTGEHRSPLHF.

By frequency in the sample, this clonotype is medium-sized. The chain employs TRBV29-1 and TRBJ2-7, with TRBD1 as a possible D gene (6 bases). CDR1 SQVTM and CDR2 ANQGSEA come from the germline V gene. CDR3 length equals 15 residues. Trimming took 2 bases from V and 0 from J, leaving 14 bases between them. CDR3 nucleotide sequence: TGCAGCGTTGAAAGGGACACCCATAGCTCCTACGAGCAGTACTTC. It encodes CSVERDTHSSYEQYF.

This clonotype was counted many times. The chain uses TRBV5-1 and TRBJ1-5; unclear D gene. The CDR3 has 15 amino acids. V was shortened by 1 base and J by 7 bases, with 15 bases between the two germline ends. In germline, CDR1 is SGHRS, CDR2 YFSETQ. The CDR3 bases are TGCGCCAGCAGCTTGTTCCCGGGCGTCTACCAGCCCCAGCATTTT. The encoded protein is CASSLFPGVYQPQHF.

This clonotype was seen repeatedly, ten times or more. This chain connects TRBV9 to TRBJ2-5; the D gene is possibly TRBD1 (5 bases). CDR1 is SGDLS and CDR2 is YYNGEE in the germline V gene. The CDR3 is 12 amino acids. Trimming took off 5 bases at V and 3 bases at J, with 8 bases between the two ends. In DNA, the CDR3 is TGTGCCAGCAGTCAACAGGAAGAGACCCAGTACTTC. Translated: CASSQQEETQYF.

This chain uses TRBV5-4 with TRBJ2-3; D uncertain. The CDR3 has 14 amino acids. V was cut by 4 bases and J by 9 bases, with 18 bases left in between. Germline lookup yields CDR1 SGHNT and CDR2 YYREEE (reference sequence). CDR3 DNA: TGTGCCAGCAGCAAGACATCGGGTCAAGGCACGCAGTATTTT. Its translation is CASSKTSGQGTQYF.

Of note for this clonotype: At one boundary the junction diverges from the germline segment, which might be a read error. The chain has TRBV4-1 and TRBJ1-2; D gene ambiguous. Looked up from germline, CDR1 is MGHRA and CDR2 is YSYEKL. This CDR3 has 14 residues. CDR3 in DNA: TGCGCCAGCAGCCAAGATCAAATTAACTATGGCTACGCCTTC. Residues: CASSQDQINYGYAF.

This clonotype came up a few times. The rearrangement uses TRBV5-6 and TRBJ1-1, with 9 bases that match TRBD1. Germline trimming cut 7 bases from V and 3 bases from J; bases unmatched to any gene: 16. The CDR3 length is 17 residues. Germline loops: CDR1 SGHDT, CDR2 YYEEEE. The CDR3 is CASGDWTGEGWYTEAFF. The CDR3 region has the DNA TGTGCCAGCGGAGACTGGACAGGGGAAGGTTGGTACACTGAAGCTTTCTTT.

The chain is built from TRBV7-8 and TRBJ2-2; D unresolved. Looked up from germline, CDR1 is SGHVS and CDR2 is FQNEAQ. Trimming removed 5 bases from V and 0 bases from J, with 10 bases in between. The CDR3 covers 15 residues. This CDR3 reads CASSHLFANTGELFF. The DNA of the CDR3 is TGTGCCAGCAGCCATCTGTTCGCGAACACCGGGGAGCTGTTTTTT.